This TCR beta chain was obtained from a study of blood T cell repertoires in COVID-19. Study information: Some COVID-19 samples were acute and others convalescent; all came from the United States, Italy and Spain.

Data came from immunoSEQ multiplex PCR; TCRdb stores just in-frame clones and leaves some out. The sample contains about 250,000 clones, around nine tenths of which appear only once. Cohorts were determined from participant-reported clinical history. The CDR3 loop spans 15 amino acids. Trimming removed 3 bases at V and 0 bases at J, with 10 bases between. The germline CDR1 and CDR2 sequences are SGHTA and FQGNSA. V is TRBV7-2 and J is TRBJ2-3, with D hard to call. This TCR was recovered from a woman between 35 and 50 years old who had been exposed to COVID-19. Sequencing was performed on PBMCs or T cells enriched from blood (not recorded which). This chain's CDR3 is CASSLQLTSTDTQYF. CDR3 nucleotide sequence: TGTGCCAGCAGCTTGCAGCTGACTAGCACAGATACGCAGTATTTT.